The clone carrying this T cell receptor (beta chain) was observed many times. Its antigen is undetermined. These data come from a study of identical twins. V gave up 5 bases and J gave up 6 bases; unmatched junction bases: 14. This CDR3 is 17 amino acids long. Study-level results: Interpretation of the results relied on cross-sectional statistical analysis and not on following the same donors. Clonotypes of the beta chain that were abundant in cord blood carried fewer insertions (memory repertoires showed none). Surplus twin overlap in beta out-of-frame sequences was less pronounced.

Healthy Caucasians, and only they, were the donors. TCRdb re-derived calls from the 5' RACE reads in MiXCR, one entry per CDR3 protein. Of some 570,000 distinct CDR3 sequences listed, 20% to 25% are singletons. The data also belong to a second study, concerning yellow fever vaccine responses in identical twins.

The sample taken for sequencing was CD4+ T cells sorted from blood. The receptor was isolated from a woman aged 18-29 years in good health. This chain joins TRBV12-3 or TRBV12-4 and TRBJ2-3, with 10 bases matching TRBD1. CDR3 amino acids: CASSPTALTGGRDTQYF. In DNA, the CDR3 is TGTGCCAGCAGTCCCACAGCCCTGACAGGGGGCAGGGATACGCAGTATTTT.